The rows below give T cell receptor beta chains drawn from one sample of a study of breast tumors, draining lymph nodes, adjacent tissues. TCRdb analysed the multiplex PCR reads with MiXCR anew, one entry per CDR3 protein. The sample contains about 220,000 distinct CDR3 sequences, less than 35% of which appear only once. Input material: axillary lymph node tissue. These receptors all come from a female donor with breast cancer. Some clones in this sample may be carry-over from other donors' samples. Both conserved end residues are trimmed from each CDR3. A D gene is named only where the DNA matches it firmly.

v_gene | d_gene | CDR3aa
TRBV11-2 | - | ASSLAGSMGNEQF
TRBV29-1 | - | SVDRTGFGNTIY
TRBV7-9 | - | ASSLSGREYEQY
TRBV4-2 | - | ASSQGFSGLGQNEAF
TRBV5-8 | - | ASSVANYGYT
TRBV15 | - | ATSRDRSGTGGEKLF
TRBV10-3 | TRBD1 | ATRGIFPQH
TRBV7-9 | - | ASSPVVYQETQY
TRBV28 | TRBD2 | ASSLGGGSVNEQF
TRBV5-1 | TRBD1 | ASSTTGGNSPLH
TRBV10-3 | - | AISDSGGFLNEQF
TRBV7-6 | - | ASSPVTGPSYEQY
TRBV4-2 | - | ASSQEGGTEAF
TRBV11-2 | - | ASSLYQNTEAF
TRBV19 | - | ASMLRDGDNEQF
TRBV7-9 | TRBD1 | ASSLESGQGGGQPQH
TRBV28 | - | ASSPTAGNYGYT
TRBV20-1 | TRBD1 | SARPGQGRDTQY
TRBV18 | - | ASSPGAEKETQY
TRBV19 | TRBD1 | ASSVAGGGQPQH
TRBV28 | TRBD1 | ASSLGQDYNEQF
TRBV7-2 | - | ASSLGGGGPDSPLH
TRBV5-1 | TRBD2 | ASSSGTSGASDTQY
TRBV6-5 | TRBD1 | ASKQGPYQPKN